The source of this T cell receptor (beta chain) is a study of molecular identifiers for immune sequencing clone quantification. With respect to this clonotype: What it binds is not known. A read error is possible here, since a much larger clone lies one base away.

Previously described methods and listed TCR primers produced bulk TCR libraries. TCRdb fed the PCR reads into MiXCR, producing one record per CDR3 protein. This repertoire shows around 20,000 distinct CDR3 sequences, approximately 17% found once; its top ten account for more than 0.75%. The germline V gene encodes CDR1 SGHNT and CDR2 YYREEE (reference sequence). The CDR3 is made up of 16 amino acids. Study-level results: Among about a million naive cells, spiked Jurkat TCR RNA from a single cell was reportedly detectable.

The TCR originated in a human donor in good health. Some libraries in this study had Jurkat cell RNA spiked in. This chain joins TRBV5-4 and TRBJ2-1; 8 bases agree with TRBD1. Source material: naive CD8+ T cells from blood, with Jurkat cell RNA spiked in. This sample's subset: FACS-sorted CD8+CD4-CCR7+CD45RA+ naive T cells. The DNA of the CDR3 is TGTGCCGGCAGCCCCCGGGACAGGATACGAAACAATGAGCAGTTCTTC. It is translated as CAGSPRDRIRNNEQFF.